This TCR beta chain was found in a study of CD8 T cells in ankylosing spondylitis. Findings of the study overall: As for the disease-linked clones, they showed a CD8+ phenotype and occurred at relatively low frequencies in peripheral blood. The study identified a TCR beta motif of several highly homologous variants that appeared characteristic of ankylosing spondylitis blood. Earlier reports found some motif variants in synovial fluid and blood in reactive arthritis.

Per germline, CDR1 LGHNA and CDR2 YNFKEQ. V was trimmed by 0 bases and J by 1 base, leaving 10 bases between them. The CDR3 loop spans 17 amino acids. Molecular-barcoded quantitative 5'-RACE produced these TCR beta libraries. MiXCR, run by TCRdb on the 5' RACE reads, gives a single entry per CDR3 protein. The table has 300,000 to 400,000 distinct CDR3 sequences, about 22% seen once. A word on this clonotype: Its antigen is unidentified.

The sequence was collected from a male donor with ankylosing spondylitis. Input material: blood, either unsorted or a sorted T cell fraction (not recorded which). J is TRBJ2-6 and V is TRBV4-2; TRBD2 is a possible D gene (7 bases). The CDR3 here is CASSQDRGASGANVLTF. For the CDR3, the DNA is TGTGCCAGCAGCCAAGATCGGGGGGCGTCTGGGGCCAACGTCCTGACTTTC.